Described below is a single T cell receptor (beta chain) sequence and its context. The sample comes from a study of blood T cell repertoires in COVID-19. The CDR3 has 13 residues. The germline V and J ends were trimmed by 6 bases and 0 bases, with 8 bases remaining between them. CDR1 and CDR2 from the germline V gene are MNHEY and SMNVEV (reference sequence). Seattle enrolled patients during active infection and tracked them longitudinally. Clones were sequenced by immunoSEQ multiplex PCR, and TCRdb holds only the in-frame ones, with some missing. The top ten hold roughly 9.6% of the sample, which has roughly 180,000 clones, roughly 79% seen once.

The sequence was obtained from a woman in her thirties or forties with COVID-19, enrolled during active disease. The V call is TRBV27, the J call TRBJ1-1; D is unresolved. Sequenced: peripheral blood. CDR3 in amino acids: CASSLHVNTEAFF. CDR3 sequence (DNA): TGTGCCAGCAGCTTACATGTGAACACTGAAGCTTTCTTT.